The source of this T cell receptor beta chain is a study of T cell changes during pregnancy in multiple sclerosis. This CDR3 comprises 16 residues. The trim removed 9 bases at V and 5 bases at J, leaving 14 bases unmatched. The germline CDR1 and CDR2 sequences are LNHDA and SQIVND (reference sequence). Sequenced by immunoSEQ multiplex PCR; TCRdb stores in-frame clones only, minus some. The table shows more than 55,000 clones, with approximately 89% occurring only once. This TCR derives from a female donor in good health, enrolled as a control in a pregnancy study. The rearrangement joins TRBV19 to TRBJ2-7; 12 nucleotides match TRBD2. The specimen comprised peripheral blood, sampled after pregnancy. The CDR3 nucleotides are TGTGCCAGCGCTTTCCGGGCTAGCGGGAGGGCGGACGAGCAGTACTTC. This gives the protein CASAFRASGRADEQYF.